This TCR beta chain was profiled in a study of vaccination and CD4 T cells after COVID-19. Study outcomes and limitations: SARS-CoV-2-reactive clonotypes rose nonsignificantly, with the median going from around 20 to 38.

To note about this clonotype: The antigen remains unidentified.

Trimming shortened V by 7 bases and J by 2 bases, and 14 bases separated the two germline ends. Looked up from germline, CDR1 is MNHNS and CDR2 is SASEGT. This CDR3 comprises 15 residues. Cultured CD4+ T cell DNA underwent sequencing with the Oncomine TCR Beta short-read assay. TCRdb recomputed calls from the PCR reads with MiXCR, one row per CDR3 protein. The data show fewer than 15,000 distinct CDR3 sequences, with roughly 53% seen just once and 12% held by the top ten. Treatment noted: roughly nine-day PBMC culture with coronavirus spike peptide pools or control peptides (ViraFEST assay). The rearrangement uses TRBV6-1 and TRBJ2-2; tentative D call: TRBD2 (6 bases). Sequenced sample: CD4+ T cells from blood, cultured in vitro. The receptor was isolated from a human donor who had recovered from COVID-19. CDR3 in amino acids: CASTNGGLNTGELFF. The CDR3 bases are TGTGCCAGCACAAACGGAGGGCTAAACACCGGGGAGCTGTTTTTT.